This record concerns one T cell receptor beta chain sequence. As yet, its antigen is unknown. The presence of a unique molecular identifier marked each TCR cDNA molecule. TCRdb reprocessed the 5' RACE reads via MiXCR and lists one record per CDR3 protein. Among 35,000 to 55,000 distinct CDR3 sequences listed, approximately 24% were seen once. Germline CDR1 reads DFQATT; CDR2 reads SNEGSKA (reference sequence). The CDR3 runs 15 residues. The time point is: blood at routine non-recurrence follow-up after resection. From tumor, nontumor lung or frozen PBMC, whole RNA was taken unsorted for sequencing. The source of the sample is a study of spatial heterogeneity in lung cancer. Study context: Sequencing of follow-up PBMC samples took place when they were available, at a median of approximately 26 months after resection. Overall study findings and caveats: Expanded tumor TCRs that were ubiquitous appeared in blood more at resection than follow-up.

This TCR derives from a female donor with early-stage non-small cell lung cancer. This sample comprised PBMCs, obtained at follow-up. The chain recombines TRBV20-1 with TRBJ2-4; maybe TRBD2 (6 bases). CDR3: CSAGRSGGRRNIQYF. The CDR3, as DNA: TGCTCCGCGGGAAGGAGCGGAGGAAGGAGAAACATTCAGTACTTC.